The clone carrying this T cell receptor beta chain has a count of ten or more. The source of the sample is a study of Graves' ophthalmopathy and Graves' hyperthyroidism. The overall study: Samples of peripheral blood were obtained at initial diagnosis, prior to treatment of any kind.

Germline V gene sequence: CDR1 DFQATT, CDR2 SNEGSKA (reference sequence). The V gene end was trimmed by 0 bases and the J gene end by 3 bases; junction bases not matched to a gene: 4. This CDR3 has 14 residues. Scientists amplified the TCR beta CDR3 regions from RNA transcripts. A first-round RT-PCR used HTBI primers, followed by a second-round multiplex PCR. TCRdb re-derived calls from the multiplex PCR reads in MiXCR, one entry per CDR3 protein. The sample lists more than 300,000 distinct CDR3 sequences, about 18% occurring once. This TCR came from an adult woman with stable Graves' hyperthyroidism. V usage is TRBV20-1 and J usage is TRBJ2-5; 7 nucleotides match TRBD2. Input material: peripheral blood. As DNA, the CDR3 is TGCAGTGCTAGAGAGGGCCGGGGGGAAGAGACCCAGTACTTC. Amino acids: CSAREGRGEETQYF.